The 32 T cell receptor beta chains below were found in one sample sequenced in a study of blood T cell repertoires in COVID-19. TCRdb's copy holds only in-frame clones and misses some; the assay was immunoSEQ multiplex PCR. The sample lists 150,000 or so clones, approximately 90% occurring once. The source material was peripheral blood. Source of these receptors: a man aged 60 to 75 with active or convalescent COVID-19.

The rearrangement links TRBV13 to TRBJ1-2; 7 bases fit TRBD1. CDR1 is PRHDT, CDR2 FYEKMQ, per germline (reference sequence). The CDR3 loop spans 15 amino acids. V shed 6 bases and J 0 bases; nucleotides not matched to a gene: 7. The CDR3 nucleotides are TGTGCCAGCAGGTTATCAGGGGGTGCTAACTATGGCTACACCTTC. Its translation: CASRLSGGANYGYTF.

V gene TRBV28 combines with J gene TRBJ2-1; tentatively, D is TRBD1 (6 bases). The V end lost 6 bases, the J end lost 1 base, and 13 bases lay between the germline ends. The CDR3 is 15 residues long. Germline CDR1 MDHEN, CDR2 SYDVKM. The CDR3 bases are TGTGCCAGCAGCACACTGACAGGTTCCTACAATGAGCAGTTCTTC. As protein: CASSTLTGSYNEQFF.

The chain employs TRBV18 and TRBJ1-2; D remains unclear. This CDR3 is 16 amino acids long. V was clipped by 2 bases and J by 3 bases, with 16 bases between them. Germline assignment: CDR1 KGHSH and CDR2 LQKENI. The CDR3 here is CASSPMLEGSDYGYTF. The CDR3 region has the DNA TGTGCCAGCTCACCAATGCTGGAGGGATCGGACTATGGCTACACCTTC.

The V and J genes are TRBV5-4 and TRBJ2-7; 7 bases are a match to TRBD1. The CDR3 has 14 residues. V trimming: 4 bases; J trimming: 0 bases; junction bases outside the gene matches: 4. Germline V gene lookup returns CDR1 SGHNT and CDR2 YYREEE (reference sequence). The CDR3 region is CASSTGDSSYEQYF. The CDR3 nucleotides are TGTGCCAGCAGCACAGGGGACAGCTCCTACGAGCAGTACTTC.

This chain joins TRBV10-3 and TRBJ2-5, with 8 bases matching TRBD1. The germline V gene has CDR1 ENHRY and CDR2 SYGVKD. The CDR3 is made up of 13 amino acids. With V trimmed by 5 bases and J by 2 bases, 1 base remained unmatched. As DNA, the CDR3 is TGTGCCATCAGTTGGGACAGGCAAGAGACCCAGTACTTC. As protein: CAISWDRQETQYF.

V gene TRBV14 combines with J gene TRBJ1-1; maybe TRBD1 (5 bases). The CDR3 covers 18 residues. Germline CDR1 SGHDN, CDR2 FVKESK. V was clipped by 1 base and J by 2 bases, with 20 bases between them. For the CDR3, the DNA is TGTGCCAGCAGCCAAGTAGGAGGGACCTTCAAGGGAAACACTGAAGCTTTCTTT. It yields the protein CASSQVGGTFKGNTEAFF.

This sequence joins TRBV7-9 and TRBJ2-3; 9 positions match TRBD1. CDR3 size: 15 residues. Germline V gene data show CDR1 as SEHNR and CDR2 as FQNEAQ (reference sequence). V dropped 5 bases and J dropped 2; count of bases not matched to a gene: 5. The DNA for the CDR3 is TGTGCCAGCAGCCCCGGGACAGGGTACACAGATACGCAGTATTTT. The encoded protein is CASSPGTGYTDTQYF.

This chain links TRBV23-1 with TRBJ1-5, with 9 bases lining up with TRBD1. TRBV23-1 is an open reading frame whose function is uncertain. The CDR3 covers 17 residues. V lost 3 bases and J lost 2; bases outside the gene matches: 8. In DNA form, the CDR3 reads TGCGCCAGCAGTCATTTTCGGGACAGGGCACGCAATCAGCCCCAGCATTTT. This sequence encodes CASSHFRDRARNQPQHF.

The chain combines TRBV6-2 or TRBV6-3 with TRBJ2-5, with 10 bases lining up with TRBD2. Germline V gene data show CDR1 as MNHEY and CDR2 as SVGEGT. The CDR3 has 16 amino acids. The trim removed 2 bases at V and 5 bases at J, leaving 8 bases unmatched. The chain's CDR3 is CASSYGAGGRWETQYF. The CDR3, as DNA: TGTGCCAGCAGTTACGGAGCGGGGGGGAGGTGGGAGACCCAGTACTTC.

The rearrangement uses TRBV2 and TRBJ1-5; the match to TRBD1 covers 10 bases. J lost 1 base, V lost 5 bases, and 8 bases had no gene match. This CDR3 region has 17 residues. From germline, CDR1 is SNHLY and CDR2 FYNNEI. CDR3 sequence (DNA): TGTGCCAGCAGTAAGACAGGGGGCGCTTACAGCAATCAGCCCCAGCATTTT. Translated, it gives CASSKTGGAYSNQPQHF.

This chain joins TRBV3-1 (or the pseudogene TRBV3-2) and TRBJ1-1, with a tentative D call TRBD1 (6 bases). The CDR3 consists of 17 residues. V was clipped by 1 base and J by 3 bases, with 18 bases between them. The germline gives CDR1 LGHDT, CDR2 YNNKEL (reference sequence). CDR3: CASSQAPPGGRDTEAFF. The CDR3 bases are TGTGCCAGCAGCCAAGCTCCTCCGGGGGGGCGCGACACTGAAGCTTTCTTT.

This clone was found once. This chain connects TRBV29-1 to TRBJ2-2; tentative D call: TRBD1 (5 bases). Germline V gene lookup returns CDR1 SQVTM and CDR2 ANQGSEA. V lost 7 bases, J lost 1 base, and 7 bases lay in between. The CDR3 covers 12 residues. CDR3 loop: CSADRNTGELFF. CDR3 in DNA: TGCAGCGCTGACAGGAACACCGGGGAGCTGTTTTTT.

CDR3 DNA sequence: TGTGCCAGCAGCTTAGCCAGGCACCAAGAGACCCAGTACTTC. Amino acids: CASSLARHQETQYF. The rearrangement links TRBV7-2 to TRBJ2-5, with D uncertain. Trimming stripped 0 bases from V and 0 bases from J, with 5 bases between. This CDR3 has 14 residues. CDR1 is SGHTA, CDR2 FQGNSA, per germline.

The chain uses TRBV4-1 and TRBJ2-6, with no clear D. Trimming took off 2 bases at V and 2 bases at J, with 7 bases between the two ends. This CDR3 comprises 15 residues. Germline lookup yields CDR1 MGHRA and CDR2 YSYEKL. This chain's CDR3 is CASSQTRTGANVLTF. DNA of the CDR3: TGCGCCAGCAGCCAAACGAGGACTGGGGCCAACGTCCTGACTTTC.

The V call is TRBV7-2, the J call TRBJ1-5; D is possibly TRBD1 (6 bases). Between the trimmed V and J ends, which lost 4 bases and 3 bases, there was a span of 13 bases. Germline CDR1 and CDR2: SGHTA and FQGNSA. This CDR3 has 15 residues. Written as DNA, the CDR3 is TGTGCCAGCAGCTCCAGGGGCGGCTCCAATCAGCCCCAGCATTTT. Translated, it gives CASSSRGGSNQPQHF. Variable domain in full (rest from reference TRBV7-2 and TRBJ1-5): GAGVSQSPSNKVTEKGKDVELRCDPISGHTALYWYRQSLGQGLEFLIYFQGNSAPDKSGLPSDRFSAERTGGSVSTLTIQRTQQEDSAVYLCASSSRGGSNQPQHFGDGTRLSIL.

The rearrangement links TRBV30 to TRBJ1-4; D not resolved. Trimming cost V 7 bases and J 6 bases, with 15 bases left between them. The CDR3 runs to 13 residues. The V gene's germline CDR1 is GTSNPN and CDR2 SVGIG (reference sequence). The CDR3 DNA sequence: TGTGCCTTCTCCGGGGTGGTAGATGAAAAACTGTTTTTT. Amino acid sequence: CAFSGVVDEKLFF. The entire variable domain, with the rest obtained from reference TRBV30 and TRBJ1-4, is as follows: SQTIHQWPATLVQPVGSPLSLECTVEGTSNPNLYWYRQAAGRGLQLLFYSVGIGQISSEVPQNLSASRPQDRQFILSSKKLLLSDSGFYLCAFSGVVDEKLFFGSGTQLSVL.

A single count supports this clone. This sequence joins TRBV4-2 and TRBJ2-5; 12 positions agree with TRBD2. CDR1 is LGHNA, CDR2 YNFKEQ, per germline. The CDR3 covers 12 residues. After removal of 6 bases from V and 9 bases from J, the junction contained 2 bases not matched to a gene. CDR3 nucleotide sequence: TGTGCCAGCAGAGCTAGCGGGGGGGCCCAGTACTTC. Protein sequence: CASRASGGAQYF.

This chain links TRBV7-9 with TRBJ2-4, with 8 bases fitting TRBD2. The CDR3 contains 15 residues. Germline V CDR1 and CDR2: SEHNR, FQNEAQ (reference sequence). V lost 1 base to trimming and J lost 7 bases; unmatched junction nucleotides: 6. The CDR3 region has the DNA TGTGCCAGCAGCTTAGTTGCGGGGGGTTGGAACATTCAGTACTTC. This sequence encodes CASSLVAGGWNIQYF.

The V call is TRBV3-1 (or the pseudogene TRBV3-2), the J call TRBJ2-1; no clear D gene. CDR3 length: 12 residues. V was trimmed by 9 bases and J by 4 bases, leaving 10 bases between them. CDR1 is LGHDT and CDR2 is YNNKEL in the germline V gene (reference sequence). CDR3 protein: CASSAEYNEQFF. Here the CDR3 DNA reads TGTGCCAGTTCGGCGGAATACAATGAGCAGTTCTTC.

The rearrangement uses TRBV11-2 and TRBJ2-2; 11 nucleotides match TRBD2. The germline CDR1 and CDR2 sequences are SGHAT and FQNNGV. The CDR3 spans 16 residues. V was clipped by 7 bases and J by 4 bases; unmatched bases: 8. The CDR3 nucleotides are TGTGCCAGCATCCCCCAACTAGCGGGGGCCACCGGGGAGCTGTTTTTT. Translating it yields CASIPQLAGATGELFF. Filled out from reference TRBV11-2 and TRBJ2-2, the complete variable domain reads EAGVAQSPRYKIIEKRQSVAFWCNPISGHATLYWYQQILGQGPKLLIQFQNNGVVDDSQLPKDRFSAERLKGVDSTLKIQPAKLEDSAVYLCASIPQLAGATGELFFGEGSRLTVL.

The chain is built from TRBV18 and TRBJ1-2; TRBD1 aligns across 11 bases. The V and J ends lost 2 bases and 0 bases, in that order; junction bases with no gene match: 5. The CDR3 loop spans 17 amino acids. Per the germline V gene, CDR1 is KGHSH and CDR2 is LQKENI. CDR3 DNA sequence: TGTGCCAGCTCACCAGGACAGGGGGCCGAAGCTAACTATGGCTACACCTTC. Protein product: CASSPGQGAEANYGYTF.

The V gene is TRBV5-6, the J gene TRBJ1-2; D is unresolved. Trimming took off 4 bases at V and 8 bases at J, with 12 bases between the two ends. This CDR3 spans 12 amino acids. Looked up from germline, CDR1 is SGHDT and CDR2 is YYEEEE. The CDR3 loop is CASSPFAQGYTF. DNA of the CDR3: TGTGCCAGCAGCCCCTTCGCTCAGGGCTACACCTTC.

A single count supports this clone. The chain carries TRBV9 and TRBJ1-3, with D unresolved. Per germline, CDR1 SGDLS and CDR2 YYNGEE. V gave up 1 base and J gave up 8 bases, with 7 bases separating them. This CDR3 is built from 12 residues. The CDR3 DNA reads TGTGCCAGCAGCGTAAGCGGAGACACCATATATTTT. This translates into CASSVSGDTIYF.

V and J are TRBV4-3 and TRBJ1-3; 9 positions match TRBD1. Germline V gene sequence: CDR1 LGHNA, CDR2 YSLEER. V was pared by 1 base and J by 7 bases, with 5 bases of the junction left unmatched. This CDR3 comprises 15 residues. The CDR3 DNA follows: TGCGCCAGCAGCCAAGTACAGGGGGCCGGGAACACCATATATTTT. Translated: CASSQVQGAGNTIYF.

CDR3 sequence: CASSPPSWARGDTQYF. The CDR3 nucleotides are TGTGCCAGCAGTCCCCCATCTTGGGCACGAGGGGATACGCAGTATTTT. The chain joins TRBV27 to TRBJ2-3; TRBD2 might be the D (5 bases). The CDR3 spans 16 residues. Between the trimmed V and J ends, which lost 5 bases and 6 bases, there was a span of 21 bases. Per the germline V gene, CDR1 is MNHEY and CDR2 is SMNVEV (reference sequence).

This chain connects TRBV20-1 to TRBJ2-1; 7 bases are shared with TRBD1. The CDR3 is made up of 13 amino acids. J was trimmed by 4 bases and V by 3 bases; bases with no gene match: 3. Germline CDR1 reads DFQATT; CDR2 reads SNEGSKA (reference sequence). The CDR3 DNA follows: TGCAGTGCTAGTGGGGACAGATACAATGAGCAGTTCTTC. The encoded protein is CSASGDRYNEQFF.

V gene TRBV6-6 combines with J gene TRBJ1-4; 9 bases align to TRBD1. This CDR3 region has 15 residues. V was pared by 2 bases and J by 8 bases, with 6 bases of the junction left unmatched. CDR1 is MNHNY and CDR2 is SVGAGI in the germline V gene (reference sequence). Written as DNA, the CDR3 is TGTGCCAGCAGTTACCCCGGGACAGGGCAGGAAAAACTGTTTTTT. Residues: CASSYPGTGQEKLFF.

The CDR3 nucleotides read TGTGCCAGCGCTCGGGACAGTAAAGAGACCCAGTACTTC. Its translation: CASARDSKETQYF. The rearrangement joins TRBV2 to TRBJ2-5; 7 positions match TRBD1. The CDR3 runs 13 residues. CDR1 and CDR2 (germline): SNHLY, FYNNEI. V was pared by 8 bases and J by 3 bases, with 6 bases of the junction left unmatched.

The genes are TRBV9 and TRBJ1-4, with a tentative D call TRBD1 (6 bases). CDR1 and CDR2 from the germline V gene are SGDLS and YYNGEE. There are 15 residues in the CDR3. V was trimmed by 4 bases and J by 7 bases, leaving 17 bases between them. The CDR3 nucleotides read TGTGCCAGCAGCCCCCGCCTGGGGGCGCCTGAAAAACTGTTTTTT. Protein: CASSPRLGAPEKLFF.

Only a few counts were recorded for this clone. The V and J genes are TRBV6-5 and TRBJ2-7; tentatively, D is TRBD2 (6 bases). With 7 bases removed from V and 6 bases from J, the gap between germline ends came to 19 bases. Looked up from germline, CDR1 is MNHEY and CDR2 is SVGAGI. The CDR3 consists of 14 residues. CDR3 amino acids: CASTPRRGRGEQYF. CDR3 in DNA: TGTGCCAGCACCCCACGGCGGGGCCGCGGCGAGCAGTACTTC.

The chain couples TRBV5-1 to TRBJ1-6; maybe TRBD1 (5 bases). The germline CDR1 and CDR2 sequences are SGHRS and YFSETQ. The CDR3 spans 14 residues. V lost 4 bases, J lost 9 bases, and 14 bases lay in between. The chain's CDR3 is CASSAQGSPSPLHF. In DNA, the CDR3 is TGCGCCAGCAGCGCGCAGGGAAGTCCTTCACCCCTCCACTTT.

The chain employs TRBV6-6 and TRBJ1-1, with D possibly TRBD1 on 5 matching bases. The V gene lost 8 bases and the J gene lost 5 bases, with 9 bases spanning the gap. The CDR3 sequence is 11 residues long. Germline lookup yields CDR1 MNHNY and CDR2 SVGAGI (reference sequence). The chain's CDR3 is CASLGATEAFF. CDR3 nucleotides: TGTGCCAGCCTAGGGGCAACTGAAGCTTTCTTT.